This T cell receptor beta chain was observed in a study of T cell responses to AZD1222 COVID-19 vaccine. Broader study findings: CD4 TCRs linked to vaccination spanned spike, dominating at 160-218 and 743-854. The repertoires were collected only after the peak T cell response. Just a handful of people given AZD1222 tested seropositive at baseline.

As for this clone: Its antigen is not known.

The protocol was immunoSEQ multiplex PCR, while the TCRdb copy is restricted to in-frame clones and leaves out a portion. The sample includes about 130,000 clones, roughly 88% seen only once; the top ten take around 5%. Samples with a second dose at about 4 or about 12 weeks were pooled together. Germline-derived CDR1 and CDR2 are SGHAT and FQNNGV. The CDR3 consists of 12 residues. V lost 5 bases to trimming and J lost 7 bases; unmatched junction nucleotides: 5. Material: peripheral blood, obtained 28 days after the second AZD1222 dose. This clonotype originated in an adult who received the AZD1222 COVID-19 vaccine. The rearrangement links TRBV11-2 to TRBJ2-7; 7 bases align to TRBD1. Here the CDR3 reads CASSERGLEQYF. DNA for the CDR3: TGTGCCAGCAGCGAGAGGGGGCTAGAGCAGTACTTC.